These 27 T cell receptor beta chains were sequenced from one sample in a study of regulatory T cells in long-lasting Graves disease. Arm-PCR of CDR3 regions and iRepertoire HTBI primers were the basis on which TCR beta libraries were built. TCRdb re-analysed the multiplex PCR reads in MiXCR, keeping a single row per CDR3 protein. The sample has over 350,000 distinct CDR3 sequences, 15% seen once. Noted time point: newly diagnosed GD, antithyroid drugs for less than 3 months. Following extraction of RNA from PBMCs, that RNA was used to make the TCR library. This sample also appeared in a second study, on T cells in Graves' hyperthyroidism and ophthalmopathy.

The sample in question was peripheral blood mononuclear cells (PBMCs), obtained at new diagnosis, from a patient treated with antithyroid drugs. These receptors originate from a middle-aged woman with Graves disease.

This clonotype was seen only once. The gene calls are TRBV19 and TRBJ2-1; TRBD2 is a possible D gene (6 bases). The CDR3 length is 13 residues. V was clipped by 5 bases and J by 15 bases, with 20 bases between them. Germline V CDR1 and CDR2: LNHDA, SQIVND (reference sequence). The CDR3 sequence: CASSAVGEEDTFF. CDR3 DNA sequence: TGTGCCAGTAGTGCGGTCGGGGAGGAGGATACGTTCTTC.

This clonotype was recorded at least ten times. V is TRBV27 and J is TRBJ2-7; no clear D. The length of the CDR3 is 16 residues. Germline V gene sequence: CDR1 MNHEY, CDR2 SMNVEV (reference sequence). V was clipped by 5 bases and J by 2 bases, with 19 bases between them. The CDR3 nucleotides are TGTGCCAGCAGTCCCGAACCGTATATGGGTACCTACGAGCAGTACTTC. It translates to CASSPEPYMGTYEQYF.

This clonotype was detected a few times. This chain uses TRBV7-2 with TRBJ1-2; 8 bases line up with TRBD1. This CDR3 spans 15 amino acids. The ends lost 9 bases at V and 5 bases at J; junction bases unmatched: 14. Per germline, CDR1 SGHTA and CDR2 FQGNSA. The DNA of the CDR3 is TGTGCCAGTCAACCCGGAAGGACAGGGCCTTATGGCTACACCTTC. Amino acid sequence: CASQPGRTGPYGYTF.

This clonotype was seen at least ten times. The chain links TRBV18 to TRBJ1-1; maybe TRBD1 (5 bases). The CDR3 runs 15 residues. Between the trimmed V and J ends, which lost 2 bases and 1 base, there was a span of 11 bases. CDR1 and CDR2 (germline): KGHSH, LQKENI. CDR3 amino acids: CASSPNIGTNTEAFF. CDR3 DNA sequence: TGTGCCAGCTCACCAAATATAGGGACGAACACTGAAGCTTTCTTT.

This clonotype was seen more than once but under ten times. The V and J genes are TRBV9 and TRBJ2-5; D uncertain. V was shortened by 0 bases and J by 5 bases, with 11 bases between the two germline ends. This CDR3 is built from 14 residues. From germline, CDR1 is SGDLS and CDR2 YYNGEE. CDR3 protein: CASSVGSLRETQYF. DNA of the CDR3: TGTGCCAGCAGCGTAGGTAGTTTAAGGGAGACCCAGTACTTC.

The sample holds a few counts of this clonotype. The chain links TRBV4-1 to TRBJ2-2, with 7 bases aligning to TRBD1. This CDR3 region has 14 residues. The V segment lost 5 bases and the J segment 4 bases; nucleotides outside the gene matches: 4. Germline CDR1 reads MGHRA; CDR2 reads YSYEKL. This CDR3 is CASSGYRGTGELFF. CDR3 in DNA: TGCGCCAGCAGCGGGTACAGGGGCACCGGGGAGCTGTTTTTT.

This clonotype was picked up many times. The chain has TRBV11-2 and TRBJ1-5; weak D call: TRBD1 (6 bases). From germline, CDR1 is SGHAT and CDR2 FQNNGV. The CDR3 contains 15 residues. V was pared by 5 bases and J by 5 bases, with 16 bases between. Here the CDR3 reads CASSPKAKGDQPQHF. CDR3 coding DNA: TGTGCCAGCAGCCCTAAGGCCAAGGGGGATCAGCCCCAGCATTTT.

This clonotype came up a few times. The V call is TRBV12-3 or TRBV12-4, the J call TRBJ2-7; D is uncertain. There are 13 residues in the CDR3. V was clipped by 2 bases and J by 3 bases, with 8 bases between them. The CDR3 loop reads CASSLSINYEQYF. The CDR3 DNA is TGTGCCAGCAGTTTATCCATAAACTACGAGCAGTACTTC.

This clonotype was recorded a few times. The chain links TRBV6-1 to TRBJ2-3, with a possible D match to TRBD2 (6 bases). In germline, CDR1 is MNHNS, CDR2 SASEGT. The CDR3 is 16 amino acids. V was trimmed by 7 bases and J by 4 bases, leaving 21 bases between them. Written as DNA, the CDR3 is TGTGCCAGCACCCTGTCCCGGGACTTTACTTCAGATACGCAGTATTTT. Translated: CASTLSRDFTSDTQYF.

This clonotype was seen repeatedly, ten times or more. This CDR3 reads CASSSARGGTPNNEQFF. CDR3 coding DNA: TGTGCCAGCAGCTCCGCTCGAGGAGGTACTCCAAACAATGAGCAGTTCTTC. This chain links TRBV11-3 with TRBJ2-1, with D tentatively TRBD2 (5 bases). Germline V lookup: CDR1 SGHNT, CDR2 YENEEA. This CDR3 has 17 amino acids. Trimming removed 4 bases from V and 5 bases from J, with 21 bases in between.

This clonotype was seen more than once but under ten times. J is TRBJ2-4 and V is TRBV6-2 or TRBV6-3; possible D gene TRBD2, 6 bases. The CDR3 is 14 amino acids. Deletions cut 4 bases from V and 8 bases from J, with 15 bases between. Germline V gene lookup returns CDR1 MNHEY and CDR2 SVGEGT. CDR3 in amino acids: CASSLGLRRDIQYF. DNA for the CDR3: TGTGCCAGCAGTTTGGGACTCCGGAGGGACATTCAGTACTTC.

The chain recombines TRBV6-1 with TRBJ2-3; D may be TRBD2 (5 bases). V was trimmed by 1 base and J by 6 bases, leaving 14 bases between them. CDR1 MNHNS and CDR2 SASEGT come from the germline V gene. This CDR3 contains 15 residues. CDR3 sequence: CASSEVPGRGDTQYF. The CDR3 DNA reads TGTGCCAGCAGTGAAGTCCCAGGTCGCGGGGATACGCAGTATTTT.

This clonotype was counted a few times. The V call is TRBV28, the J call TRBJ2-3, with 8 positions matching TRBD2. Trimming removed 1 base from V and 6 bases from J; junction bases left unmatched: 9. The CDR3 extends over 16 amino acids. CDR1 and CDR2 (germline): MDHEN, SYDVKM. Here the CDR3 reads CASSLFSREGLDTQYF. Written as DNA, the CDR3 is TGTGCCAGCAGTTTATTTAGTCGGGAGGGGTTGGATACGCAGTATTTT.

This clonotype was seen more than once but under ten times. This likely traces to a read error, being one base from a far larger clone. DNA of the CDR3: TGTGCCAGCGGTTCCCCCGGACTAGCGGGGGACTACGAGCAGTACTTC. This codes for CASGSPGLAGDYEQYF. The V and J genes are TRBV28 and TRBJ2-3, with 13 bases that match TRBD2. TRBJ2-7 matches the DNA end more closely, so the J call is doubtful. From germline, CDR1 is MDHEN and CDR2 SYDVKM. The CDR3 has 16 amino acids.

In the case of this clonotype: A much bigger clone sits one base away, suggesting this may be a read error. CDR3 bases: TGTGCTAGTGCCCTTAAAGGTCGTGAGCAGCTCTTC. It specifies CASALKGREQLF. The chain is built from TRBV12-5 and TRBJ2-1; no reliable D call. This CDR3 has 12 amino acids. Germline loops: CDR1 LGHNT, CDR2 FRNRAP.

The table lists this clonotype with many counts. CDR3 amino acids: CATSRAAGAQETQYF. Here the CDR3 DNA reads TGTGCCACCAGCAGAGCGGCAGGAGCCCAAGAGACCCAGTACTTC. J is TRBJ2-5 and V is TRBV15; D uncertain. Germline CDR1 LNHNV, CDR2 YYDKDF (reference sequence). V lost 1 base to trimming and J lost 1 base, with 10 bases between them. The CDR3 has 15 amino acids. The full variable domain, rest sourced from reference TRBV15 and TRBJ2-5, is DAMVIQNPRYQVTQFGKPVTLSCSQTLNHNVMYWYQQKSSQAPKLLFHYYDKDFNNEADTPDNFQSRRPNTSFCFLDIRSPGLGDTAMYLCATSRAAGAQETQYFGPGTRLLVL.

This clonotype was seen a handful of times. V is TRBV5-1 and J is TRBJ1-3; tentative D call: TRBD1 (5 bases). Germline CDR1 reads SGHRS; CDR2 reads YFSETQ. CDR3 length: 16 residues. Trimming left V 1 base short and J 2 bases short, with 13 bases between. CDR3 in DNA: TGCGCCAGCAGCTTGAAGGGAGCAGGGACTGGAAACACCATATATTTT. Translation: CASSLKGAGTGNTIYF.

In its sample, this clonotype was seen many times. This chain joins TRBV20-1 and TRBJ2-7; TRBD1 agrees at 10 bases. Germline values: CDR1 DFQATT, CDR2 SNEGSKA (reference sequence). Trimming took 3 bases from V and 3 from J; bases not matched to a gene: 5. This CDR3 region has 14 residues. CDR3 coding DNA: TGCAGTGCTAGGGGGACAGGGGATCACTACGAGCAGTACTTC. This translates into CSARGTGDHYEQYF.

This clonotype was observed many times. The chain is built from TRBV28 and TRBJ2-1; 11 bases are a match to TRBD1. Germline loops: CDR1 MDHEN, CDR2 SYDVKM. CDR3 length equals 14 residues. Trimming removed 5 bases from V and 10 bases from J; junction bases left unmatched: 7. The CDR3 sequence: CASSPGTGGLEQFF. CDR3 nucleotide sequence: TGTGCCAGCAGTCCCGGGACAGGGGGGTTGGAGCAGTTCTTC.

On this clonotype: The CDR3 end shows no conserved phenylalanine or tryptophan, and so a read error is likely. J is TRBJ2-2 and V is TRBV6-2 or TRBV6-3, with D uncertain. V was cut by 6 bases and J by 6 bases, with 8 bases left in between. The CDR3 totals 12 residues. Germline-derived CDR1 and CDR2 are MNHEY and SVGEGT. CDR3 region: CASRTNPGELFC. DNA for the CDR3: TGTGCCAGCAGGACCAATCCCGGGGAGCTGTTTTGT.

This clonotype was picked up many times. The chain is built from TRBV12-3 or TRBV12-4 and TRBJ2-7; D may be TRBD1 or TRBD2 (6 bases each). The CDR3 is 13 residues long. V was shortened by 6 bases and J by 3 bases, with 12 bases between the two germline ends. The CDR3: CASRKQGGYEQYF. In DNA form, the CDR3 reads TGTGCCAGCAGGAAACAGGGAGGCTACGAGCAGTACTTC.

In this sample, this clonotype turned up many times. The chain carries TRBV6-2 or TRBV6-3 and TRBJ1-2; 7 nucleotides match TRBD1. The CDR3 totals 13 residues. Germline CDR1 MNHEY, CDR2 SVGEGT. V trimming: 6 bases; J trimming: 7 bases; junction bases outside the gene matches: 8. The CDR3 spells CASRPQGMSGYTF. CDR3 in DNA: TGTGCCAGCAGACCACAGGGGATGAGTGGCTACACCTTC.

The CDR3 nucleotides read TGCGCCAGCAGCTTGGCCCCAGGAGACTCCTACGAGCAGTACTTC. It is translated as CASSLAPGDSYEQYF. The V gene is TRBV5-1, the J gene TRBJ2-7; D unresolved. Germline-derived CDR1 and CDR2 are SGHRS and YFSETQ. V lost 0 bases, J lost 0 bases, and 10 bases lay in between. The CDR3 consists of 15 residues.

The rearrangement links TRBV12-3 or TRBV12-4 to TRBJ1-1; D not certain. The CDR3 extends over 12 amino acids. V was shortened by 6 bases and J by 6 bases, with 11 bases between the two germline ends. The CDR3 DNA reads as TGTGCCAGCAGACTAGGTTTTGCTGAAGCTTTCTTT. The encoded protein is CASRLGFAEAFF.

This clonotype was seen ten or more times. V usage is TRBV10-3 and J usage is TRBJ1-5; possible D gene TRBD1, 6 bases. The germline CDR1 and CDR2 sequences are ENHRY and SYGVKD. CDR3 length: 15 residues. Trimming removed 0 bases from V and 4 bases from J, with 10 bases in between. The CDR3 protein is CAISESWDKNQPQHF. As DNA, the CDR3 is TGTGCCATCAGTGAGTCCTGGGACAAAAATCAGCCCCAGCATTTT.

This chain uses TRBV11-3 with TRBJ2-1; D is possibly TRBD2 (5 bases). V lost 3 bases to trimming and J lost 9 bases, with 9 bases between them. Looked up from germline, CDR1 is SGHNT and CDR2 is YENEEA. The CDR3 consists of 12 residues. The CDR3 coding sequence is TGTGCCAGCAGCTTCACTAGAGGTGAGCAGTTCTTC. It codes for CASSFTRGEQFF.

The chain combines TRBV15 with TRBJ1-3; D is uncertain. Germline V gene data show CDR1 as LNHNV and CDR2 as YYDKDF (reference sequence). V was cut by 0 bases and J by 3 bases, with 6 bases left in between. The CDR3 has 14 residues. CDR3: CATSRDHLGNTIYF. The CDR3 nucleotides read TGTGCCACCAGCAGAGACCACCTTGGAAACACCATATATTTT. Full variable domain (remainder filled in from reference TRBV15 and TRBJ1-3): DAMVIQNPRYQVTQFGKPVTLSCSQTLNHNVMYWYQQKSSQAPKLLFHYYDKDFNNEADTPDNFQSRRPNTSFCFLDIRSPGLGDTAMYLCATSRDHLGNTIYFGEGSWLTVV.